These 22 T cell receptor beta chains came from one sample sequenced in a study of T cell responses to AZD1222 COVID-19 vaccine. Clones were read by immunoSEQ multiplex PCR, and TCRdb kept only the in-frame ones, dropping some. There are 66,000 or so clones in the sample; around 79% occur only once, and approximately 23% lies in the top ten. The source material was peripheral blood, sampled on day 0 of MenACWY control vaccination. These receptors all come from an adult in good health.

The chain has TRBV27 and TRBJ2-2, with TRBD2 as a possible D gene (6 bases). The V end was cut by 0 bases, the J end by 3 bases, with 8 bases between. Per germline, CDR1 MNHEY and CDR2 SMNVEV (reference sequence). The length of the CDR3 is 15 residues. The CDR3 sequence is CASSLSSGHTGELFF. The CDR3 DNA is TGTGCCAGCAGTTTATCTAGCGGACACACCGGGGAGCTGTTTTTT.

This clone has only a few counts. V and J are TRBV5-1 and TRBJ1-1; no definite D call. The V gene lost 3 bases and the J gene lost 0 bases, with 15 bases spanning the gap. Germline assignment: CDR1 SGHRS and CDR2 YFSETQ. The CDR3 totals 16 residues. CDR3 DNA sequence: TGCGCCAGCAGCTCGGATCCTACACACATGAACACTGAAGCTTTCTTT. Translation gives CASSSDPTHMNTEAFF.

The chain links TRBV20-1 to TRBJ2-1; 10 bases agree with TRBD2. Germline V gene data show CDR1 as DFQATT and CDR2 as SNEGSKA (reference sequence). Trimming cost V 6 bases and J 12 bases; bases outside gene matches: 11. The CDR3 loop spans 13 amino acids. CDR3 sequence reads: CSASPTAGGLQFF. Written as DNA, the CDR3 is TGCAGTGCCAGTCCCACAGCGGGAGGGCTGCAGTTCTTC.

This clone was picked up a small number of times. V is TRBV27 and J is TRBJ2-7; 7 nucleotides match TRBD1. This CDR3 comprises 12 residues. V lost 6 bases and J lost 5; bases outside the gene matches: 4. Germline V lookup: CDR1 MNHEY, CDR2 SMNVEV (reference sequence). CDR3 sequence reads: CASSHRGHEQYF. In DNA, the CDR3 is TGTGCCAGCAGCCACAGGGGCCACGAGCAGTACTTC.

V is TRBV6-2 or TRBV6-3 and J is TRBJ2-1; D is unresolved. Between the trimmed V and J ends, which lost 0 bases and 7 bases, there was a span of 10 bases. CDR1 MNHEY and CDR2 SVGEGT come from the germline V gene. The CDR3 totals 14 residues. CDR3 region: CASSYSIRRNEQFF. CDR3 bases: TGTGCCAGCAGTTACTCGATCAGGCGTAATGAGCAGTTCTTC.

Only a few counts were recorded for this clone. This chain connects TRBV28 to TRBJ1-4, with D unresolved. Germline V gene lookup returns CDR1 MDHEN and CDR2 SYDVKM. The V gene lost 3 bases and the J gene lost 7 bases, with 15 bases spanning the gap. The CDR3 is 15 amino acids. CDR3 nucleotides: TGTGCCAGCAGTTTTCGGTCGCGAGCGGGTGAAAAACTGTTTTTT. Protein product: CASSFRSRAGEKLFF.

The chain employs TRBV5-4 and TRBJ2-2, with a tentative D call TRBD1 (5 bases). From germline, CDR1 is SGHNT and CDR2 YYREEE (reference sequence). V lost 4 bases to trimming and J lost 4 bases, with 11 bases between them. CDR3 length: 14 amino acids. The CDR3 here is CASSIQAATGELFF. For the CDR3, the DNA is TGTGCCAGCAGCATACAGGCTGCCACCGGGGAGCTGTTTTTT.

The gene calls are TRBV28 and TRBJ1-6, with D possibly being TRBD1 (5 bases). V was cut by 6 bases and J by 9 bases, with 15 bases left in between. CDR3 size: 14 residues. CDR1 and CDR2 (germline): MDHEN, SYDVKM. CDR3 nucleotide sequence: TGTGCCAGCAGCCTTGGGGGGGGGACTTCACCCCTCCACTTT. Its translation: CASSLGGGTSPLHF.

The CDR3 nucleotides read TGCAGTGCTAGCGAGAGGGGGGGCTACACCTTC. Translated, it gives CSASERGGYTF. The chain links TRBV20-1 to TRBJ1-2, with a tentative D call TRBD1 (6 bases). V shed 3 bases and J shed 8 bases, with 10 bases lying between them. CDR1 DFQATT and CDR2 SNEGSKA come from the germline V gene (reference sequence). This CDR3 contains 11 residues.

In this sample, this clone turned up once. This chain uses TRBV28 with TRBJ2-7; 9 nucleotides match TRBD2. The CDR3 is made up of 15 amino acids. The J segment lost 2 bases and the V segment lost 2 bases, leaving 4 bases of the junction unmatched. Germline values: CDR1 MDHEN, CDR2 SYDVKM. The CDR3 region is CASSLATSGAYEQYF. The CDR3 DNA reads as TGTGCCAGCAGTTTAGCGACTAGCGGTGCCTACGAGCAGTACTTC.

This sequence joins TRBV5-1 and TRBJ2-7; D perhaps matches TRBD1 (5 bases). This CDR3 contains 14 residues. Germline V CDR1 and CDR2: SGHRS, YFSETQ. Trimming cost V 2 bases and J 3 bases, with 12 bases left between them. The DNA of the CDR3 is TGCGCCAGCAGCTTAAGGGGTGTAGTCTACGAGCAGTACTTC. Its translation: CASSLRGVVYEQYF. The full variable domain, completed using reference TRBV5-1 and TRBJ2-7, is KAGVTQTPRYLIKTRGQQVTLSCSPISGHRSVSWYQQTPGQGLQFLFEYFSETQRNKGNFPGRFSGRQFSNSRSEMNVSTLELGDSALYLCASSLRGVVYEQYFGPGTRLTVT.

This chain uses TRBV2 with TRBJ1-2; a possible D gene is TRBD1 (6 bases). Germline CDR1 and CDR2: SNHLY and FYNNEI. V lost 3 bases to trimming and J lost 8 bases, with 13 bases between them. This CDR3 has 13 amino acids. The CDR3 DNA reads as TGTGCCAGCAGTGAGGGGGGCATTGGCGGCTACACCTTC. Translated, it gives CASSEGGIGGYTF.

The V call is TRBV20-1, the J call TRBJ2-5; D is ambiguous. Trimming cost V 4 bases and J 5 bases, with 8 bases left between them. The CDR3 consists of 11 residues. Per the germline V gene, CDR1 is DFQATT and CDR2 is SNEGSKA (reference sequence). CDR3 residues: CSATGQETQYF. In DNA form, the CDR3 reads TGCAGTGCTACAGGTCAGGAGACCCAGTACTTC.

The V gene is TRBV28, the J gene TRBJ2-1, with D unresolved. V was pared by 3 bases and J by 7 bases, with 16 bases between. The CDR3 has 15 residues. CDR1 MDHEN and CDR2 SYDVKM come from the germline V gene. The DNA for the CDR3 is TGTGCCAGCAGTTTCTTGGGATCGGGCGAGAATGAGCAGTTCTTC. The encoded protein is CASSFLGSGENEQFF. The full variable domain, completed using reference TRBV28 and TRBJ2-1, is DVKVTQSSRYLVKRTGEKVFLECVQDMDHENMFWYRQDPGLGLRLIYFSYDVKMKEKGDIPEGYSVSREKKERFSLILESASTNQTSMYLCASSFLGSGENEQFFGPGTRLTVL.

CDR3 residues: CASSSPGQDYEQYF. CDR3 nucleotides: TGTGCCAGCTCATCGCCGGGACAGGACTACGAGCAGTACTTC. The chain links TRBV18 to TRBJ2-7; 8 bases align to TRBD1. Trimming removed 5 bases from V and 3 bases from J; junction bases left unmatched: 6. Germline V lookup: CDR1 KGHSH, CDR2 LQKENI. This CDR3 contains 14 residues.

V gene TRBV6-1 combines with J gene TRBJ2-1; tentatively, D is TRBD1 (5 bases). Germline values: CDR1 MNHNS, CDR2 SASEGT. The V end was cut by 2 bases, the J end by 0 bases, with 14 bases between. The CDR3 is 17 amino acids. The CDR3, as DNA: TGTGCCAGCAGTGAAAGGCTGGCAGGGCTCTCCTACAATGAGCAGTTCTTC. It codes for CASSERLAGLSYNEQFF.

The chain recombines TRBV3-1 (or the pseudogene TRBV3-2) with TRBJ1-1; D unclear. The ends were cut back, 4 bases at V and 1 base at J, with 4 bases in the middle. CDR1 LGHDT and CDR2 YNNKEL come from the germline V gene (reference sequence). CDR3 length equals 12 residues. In nucleotides, the CDR3 is TGTGCCAGCAGCCTCACGAACACTGAAGCTTTCTTT. Protein: CASSLTNTEAFF.

V usage is TRBV10-3 and J usage is TRBJ2-5, with 9 bases lining up with TRBD1. V lost 5 bases and J lost 3; bases outside the gene matches: 1. This CDR3 contains 13 residues. Germline CDR1 reads ENHRY; CDR2 reads SYGVKD. The CDR3 nucleotides are TGTGCCATCAGTCGGGACAGGGAAGAGACCCAGTACTTC. Translation gives CAISRDREETQYF.

CDR3 residues: CASSPTSGSVAPYGYTF. In nucleotides, the CDR3 is TGTGCCAGCAGCCCCACGAGTGGTAGTGTTGCTCCCTATGGCTACACCTTC. V gene TRBV28 combines with J gene TRBJ1-2; unclear D gene. This CDR3 contains 17 residues. Germline-derived CDR1 and CDR2 are MDHEN and SYDVKM. Trimming took 6 bases from V and 4 from J, leaving 24 bases between them.

CDR3 DNA: TGTGCCAGCAGTGAAGTAGTCGGGTCCTACAATGAGCAGTTCTTC. Translating it yields CASSEVVGSYNEQFF. The V and J genes are TRBV2 and TRBJ2-1; D not resolved. Germline lookup yields CDR1 SNHLY and CDR2 FYNNEI. The CDR3 extends over 15 amino acids. V lost 1 base to trimming and J lost 1 base, with 8 bases between them.

CDR3 coding DNA: TGTGCCAGCAGCCTGGGGGGGAATTTGAAGAATTCACCCCTCCACTTT. Amino acid sequence: CASSLGGNLKNSPLHF. The gene calls are TRBV9 and TRBJ1-6, with a possible D match to TRBD1 (5 bases). Germline lookup yields CDR1 SGDLS and CDR2 YYNGEE. V lost 4 bases to trimming and J lost 7 bases, with 18 bases between them. The CDR3 is made up of 16 amino acids.

This clone was found once. The rearrangement uses TRBV19 and TRBJ2-2; 8 bases are shared with TRBD1. Unmatched junction bases numbered 10, after V lost 0 bases and J lost 4 bases. Germline CDR1 and CDR2: LNHDA and SQIVND (reference sequence). The length of the CDR3 is 18 residues. The DNA of the CDR3 is TGTGCCAGTAGTATAGATTCTTGGCAGGGGGCCGGCACCGGGGAGCTGTTTTTT. It specifies CASSIDSWQGAGTGELFF.